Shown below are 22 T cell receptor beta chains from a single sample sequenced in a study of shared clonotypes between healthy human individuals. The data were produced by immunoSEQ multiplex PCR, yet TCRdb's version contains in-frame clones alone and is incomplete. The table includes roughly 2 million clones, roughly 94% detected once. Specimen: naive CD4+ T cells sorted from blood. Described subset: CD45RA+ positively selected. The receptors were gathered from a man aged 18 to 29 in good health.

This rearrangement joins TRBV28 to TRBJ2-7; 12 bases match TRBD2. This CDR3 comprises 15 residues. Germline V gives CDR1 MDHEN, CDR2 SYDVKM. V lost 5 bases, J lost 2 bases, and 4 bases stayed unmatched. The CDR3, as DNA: TGTGCCAGCAGTCGGACTAGCGGGGCAACCTACGAGCAGTACTTC. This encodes CASSRTSGATYEQYF.

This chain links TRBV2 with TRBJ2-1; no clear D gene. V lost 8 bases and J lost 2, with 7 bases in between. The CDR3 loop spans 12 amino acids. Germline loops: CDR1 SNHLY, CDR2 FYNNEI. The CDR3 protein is CASGIPYNEQFF. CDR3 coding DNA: TGTGCCAGCGGTATCCCCTACAATGAGCAGTTCTTC.

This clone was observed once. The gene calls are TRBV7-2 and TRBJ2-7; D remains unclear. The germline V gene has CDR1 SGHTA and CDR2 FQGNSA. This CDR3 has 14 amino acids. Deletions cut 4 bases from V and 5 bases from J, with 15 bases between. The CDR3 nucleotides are TGTGCCAGCAGCTCCGTAGTGACTCGGGACGAGCAGTACTTC. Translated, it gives CASSSVVTRDEQYF.

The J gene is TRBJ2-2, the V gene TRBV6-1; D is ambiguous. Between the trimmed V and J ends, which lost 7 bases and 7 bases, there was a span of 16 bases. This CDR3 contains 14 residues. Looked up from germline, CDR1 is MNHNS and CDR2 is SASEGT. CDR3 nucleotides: TGTGCCAGCATAGTAGGTCAGGCCGTCGGGGAGCTGTTTTTT. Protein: CASIVGQAVGELFF.

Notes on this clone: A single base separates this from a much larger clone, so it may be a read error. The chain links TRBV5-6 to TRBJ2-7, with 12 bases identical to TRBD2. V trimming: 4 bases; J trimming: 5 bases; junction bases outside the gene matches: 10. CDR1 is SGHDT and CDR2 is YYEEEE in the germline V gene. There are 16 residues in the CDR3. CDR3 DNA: TGTGCCAGCAGCCCCAGACTAGCGGGGGTTCCCCACGAGCAGTACTTC. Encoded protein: CASSPRLAGVPHEQYF. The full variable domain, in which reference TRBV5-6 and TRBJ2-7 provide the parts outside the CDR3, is DAGVTQSPTHLIKTRGQQVTLRCSPKSGHDTVSWYQQALGQGPQFIFQYYEEEERQRGNFPDRFSGHQFPNYSSELNVNALLLGDSALYLCASSPRLAGVPHEQYFGPGTRLTVT.

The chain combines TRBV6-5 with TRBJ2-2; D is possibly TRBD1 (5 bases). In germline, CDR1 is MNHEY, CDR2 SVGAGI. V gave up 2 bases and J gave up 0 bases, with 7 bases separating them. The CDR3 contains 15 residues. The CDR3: CASSYGAANTGELFF. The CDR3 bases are TGTGCCAGCAGTTACGGGGCAGCGAACACCGGGGAGCTGTTTTTT.

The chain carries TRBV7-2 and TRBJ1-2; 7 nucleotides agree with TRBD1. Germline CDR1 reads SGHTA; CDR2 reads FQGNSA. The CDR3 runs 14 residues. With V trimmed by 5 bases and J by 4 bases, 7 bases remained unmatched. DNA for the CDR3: TGTGCCAGCAGCCCAGGGGGTGGGACCTATGGCTACACCTTC. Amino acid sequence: CASSPGGGTYGYTF.

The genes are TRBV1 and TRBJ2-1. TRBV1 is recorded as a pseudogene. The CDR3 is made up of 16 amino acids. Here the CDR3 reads CTSSPPGALGINEQFF. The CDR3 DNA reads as TGCACCAGCAGCCCTCCGGGGGCCCTGGGGATAAATGAGCAGTTCTTC.

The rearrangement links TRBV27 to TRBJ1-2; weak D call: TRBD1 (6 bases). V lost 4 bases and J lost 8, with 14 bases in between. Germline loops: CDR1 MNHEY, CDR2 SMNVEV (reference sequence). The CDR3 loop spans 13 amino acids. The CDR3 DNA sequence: TGTGCCAGCAGTTCGTACAGGGATAGCGGCTACACCTTC. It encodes CASSSYRDSGYTF.

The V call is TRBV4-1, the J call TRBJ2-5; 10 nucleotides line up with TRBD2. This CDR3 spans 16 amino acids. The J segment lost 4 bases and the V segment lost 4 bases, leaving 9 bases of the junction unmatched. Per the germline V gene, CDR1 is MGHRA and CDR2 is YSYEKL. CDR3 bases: TGCGCCAGCAGCCCGCAGGGTAGCGGGGGGCCAGAGACCCAGTACTTC. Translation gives CASSPQGSGGPETQYF.

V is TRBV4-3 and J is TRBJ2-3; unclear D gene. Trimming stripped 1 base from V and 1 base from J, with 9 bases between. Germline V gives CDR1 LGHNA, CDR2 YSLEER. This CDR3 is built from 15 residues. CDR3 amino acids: CASSQAGLRTDTQYF. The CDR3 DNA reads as TGCGCCAGCAGCCAAGCCGGGTTGCGCACAGATACGCAGTATTTT.

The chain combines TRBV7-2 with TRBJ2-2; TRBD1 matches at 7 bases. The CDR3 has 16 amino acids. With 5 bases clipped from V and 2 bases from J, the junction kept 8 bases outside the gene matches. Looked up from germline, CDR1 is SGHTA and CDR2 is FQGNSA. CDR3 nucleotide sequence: TGTGCCAGCAGCCTATCCCACAGGGGAAACACCGGGGAGCTGTTTTTT. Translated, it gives CASSLSHRGNTGELFF.

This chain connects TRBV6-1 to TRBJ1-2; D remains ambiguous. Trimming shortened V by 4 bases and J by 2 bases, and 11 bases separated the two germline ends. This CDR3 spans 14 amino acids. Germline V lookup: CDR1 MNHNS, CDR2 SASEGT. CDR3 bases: TGTGCCAGCAGTGTTGGGGTGTGGAACTATGGCTACACCTTC. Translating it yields CASSVGVWNYGYTF.

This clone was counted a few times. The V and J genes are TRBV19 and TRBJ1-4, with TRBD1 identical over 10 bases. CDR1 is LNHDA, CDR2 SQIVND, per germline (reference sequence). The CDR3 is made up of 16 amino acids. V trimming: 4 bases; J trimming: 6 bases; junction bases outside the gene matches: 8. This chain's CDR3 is CASSTTGTGDHEKLFF. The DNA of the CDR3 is TGTGCCAGTAGTACTACCGGGACAGGGGATCATGAAAAACTGTTTTTT.

This CDR3 reads CSVVGQLNTEAFF. For the CDR3, the DNA is TGCAGCGTTGTAGGGCAGCTGAACACTGAAGCTTTCTTT. This chain uses TRBV29-1 with TRBJ1-1; D is uncertain. The CDR3 contains 13 residues. Germline values: CDR1 SQVTM, CDR2 ANQGSEA. Trimming took 4 bases from V and 0 from J, leaving 9 bases between them.

CDR3: CASSPGLAGDTQYF. CDR3 sequence (DNA): TGTGCCAGCAGTCCCGGACTAGCGGGAGATACGCAGTATTTT. The chain is built from TRBV27 and TRBJ2-3, with 11 bases lining up with TRBD2. Looked up from germline, CDR1 is MNHEY and CDR2 is SMNVEV (reference sequence). Trimming cost V 5 bases and J 5 bases; bases outside gene matches: 3. The CDR3 loop spans 14 amino acids.

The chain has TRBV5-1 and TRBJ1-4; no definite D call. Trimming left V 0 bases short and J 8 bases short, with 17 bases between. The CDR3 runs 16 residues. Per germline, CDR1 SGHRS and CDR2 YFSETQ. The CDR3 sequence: CASSLAGSGIREKLFF. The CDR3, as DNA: TGCGCCAGCAGCTTGGCCGGCTCAGGTATTAGGGAAAAACTGTTTTTT.

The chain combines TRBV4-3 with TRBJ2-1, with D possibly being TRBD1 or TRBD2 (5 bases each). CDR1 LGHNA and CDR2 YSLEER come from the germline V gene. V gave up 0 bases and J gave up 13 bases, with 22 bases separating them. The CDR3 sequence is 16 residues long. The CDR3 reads CASSQDSGPRPKAQFF. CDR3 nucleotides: TGCGCCAGCAGCCAAGATTCGGGACCCCGCCCAAAAGCCCAGTTCTTC.

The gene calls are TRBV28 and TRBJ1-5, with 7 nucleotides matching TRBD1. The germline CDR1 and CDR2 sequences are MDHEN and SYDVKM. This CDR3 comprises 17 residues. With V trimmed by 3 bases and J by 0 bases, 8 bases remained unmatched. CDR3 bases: TGTGCCAGCAGTTTCCTCGGGACAGAACTTAGCAATCAGCCCCAGCATTTT. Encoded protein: CASSFLGTELSNQPQHF.

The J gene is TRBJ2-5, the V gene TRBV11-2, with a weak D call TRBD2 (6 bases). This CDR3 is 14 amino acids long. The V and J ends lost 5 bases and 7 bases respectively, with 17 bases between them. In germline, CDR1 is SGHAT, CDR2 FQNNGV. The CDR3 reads CASSLTEGLGTQYF. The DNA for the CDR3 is TGTGCCAGCAGCCTCACGGAGGGGCTGGGGACCCAGTACTTC.

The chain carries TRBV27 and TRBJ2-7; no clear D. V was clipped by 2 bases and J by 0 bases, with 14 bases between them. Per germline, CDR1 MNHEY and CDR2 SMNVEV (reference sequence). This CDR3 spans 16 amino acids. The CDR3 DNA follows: TGTGCCAGCAGTTTAGAGCCGGTTCAGAGCTCCTACGAGCAGTACTTC. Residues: CASSLEPVQSSYEQYF.

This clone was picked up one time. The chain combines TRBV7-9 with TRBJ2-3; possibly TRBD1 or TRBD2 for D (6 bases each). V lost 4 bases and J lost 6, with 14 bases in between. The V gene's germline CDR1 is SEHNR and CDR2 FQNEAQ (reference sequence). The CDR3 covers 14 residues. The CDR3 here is CASSSTGAKDTQYF. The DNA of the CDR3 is TGTGCCAGCAGCTCCACGGGGGCAAAGGATACGCAGTATTTT.